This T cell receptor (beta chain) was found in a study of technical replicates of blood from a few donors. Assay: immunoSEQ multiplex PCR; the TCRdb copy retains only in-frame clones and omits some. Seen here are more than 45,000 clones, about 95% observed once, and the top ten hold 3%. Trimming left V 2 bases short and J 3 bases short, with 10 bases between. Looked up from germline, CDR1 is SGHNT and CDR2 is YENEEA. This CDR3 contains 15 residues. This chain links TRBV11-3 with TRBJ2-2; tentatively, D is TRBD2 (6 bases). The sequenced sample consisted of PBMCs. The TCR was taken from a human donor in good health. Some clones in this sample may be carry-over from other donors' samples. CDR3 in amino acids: CASSLRGTDTGELFF. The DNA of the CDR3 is TGTGCCAGCAGCTTACGCGGGACCGACACCGGGGAGCTGTTTTTT.